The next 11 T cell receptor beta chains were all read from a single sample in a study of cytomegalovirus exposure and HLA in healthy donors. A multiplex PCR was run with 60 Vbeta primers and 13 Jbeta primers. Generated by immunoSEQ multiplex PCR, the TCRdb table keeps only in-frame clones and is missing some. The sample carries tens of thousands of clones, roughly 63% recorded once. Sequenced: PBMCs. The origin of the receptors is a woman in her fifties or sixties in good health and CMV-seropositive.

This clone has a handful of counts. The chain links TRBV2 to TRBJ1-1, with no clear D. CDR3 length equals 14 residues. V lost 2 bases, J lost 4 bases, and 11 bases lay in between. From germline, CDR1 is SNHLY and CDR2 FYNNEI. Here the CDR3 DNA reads TGTGCCAGCAGTGAACTCCGACGGGGCACTGAAGCTTTCTTT. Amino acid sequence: CASSELRRGTEAFF.

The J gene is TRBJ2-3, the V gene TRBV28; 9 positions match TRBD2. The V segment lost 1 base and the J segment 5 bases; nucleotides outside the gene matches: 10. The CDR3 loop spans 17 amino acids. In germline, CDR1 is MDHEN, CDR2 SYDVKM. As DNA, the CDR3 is TGTGCCAGCAGTTTATTGCGGGGGGGCACACCCCTAGATACGCAGTATTTT. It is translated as CASSLLRGGTPLDTQYF.

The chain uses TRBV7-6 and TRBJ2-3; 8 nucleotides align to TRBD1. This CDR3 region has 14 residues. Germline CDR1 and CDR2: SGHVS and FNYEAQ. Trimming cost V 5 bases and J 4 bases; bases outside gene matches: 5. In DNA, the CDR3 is TGTGCCAGCAGCCGGGGACAGGCGTCAGATACGCAGTATTTT. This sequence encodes CASSRGQASDTQYF.

The CDR3 spells CASSDGGWDSPLHF. CDR3 nucleotides: TGTGCCAGCAGTGACGGGGGTTGGGATTCACCCCTCCACTTT. This sequence joins TRBV6-1 and TRBJ1-6, with D maybe TRBD1 (5 bases). The CDR3 is made up of 14 amino acids. Germline V gives CDR1 MNHNS, CDR2 SASEGT. V was cut by 3 bases and J by 8 bases, with 11 bases left in between.

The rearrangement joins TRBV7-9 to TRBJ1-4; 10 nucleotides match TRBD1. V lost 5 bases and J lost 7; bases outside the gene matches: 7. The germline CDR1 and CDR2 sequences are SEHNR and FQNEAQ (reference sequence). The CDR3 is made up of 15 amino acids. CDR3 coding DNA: TGTGCCAGCAGCGCGACAGGGGGCAAGGTTGAAAAACTGTTTTTT. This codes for CASSATGGKVEKLFF.

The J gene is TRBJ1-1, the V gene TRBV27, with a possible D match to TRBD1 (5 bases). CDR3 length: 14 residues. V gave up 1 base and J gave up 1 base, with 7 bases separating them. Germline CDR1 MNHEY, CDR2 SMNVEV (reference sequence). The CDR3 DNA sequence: TGTGCCAGCAGTTTATTGGGGGGGAACACTGAAGCTTTCTTT. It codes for CASSLLGGNTEAFF.

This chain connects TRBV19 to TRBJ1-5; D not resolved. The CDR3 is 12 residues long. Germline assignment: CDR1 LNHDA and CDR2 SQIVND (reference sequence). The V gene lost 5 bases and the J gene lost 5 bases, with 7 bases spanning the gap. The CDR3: CASSFLDQPQHF. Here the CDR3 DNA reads TGTGCCAGTAGTTTTCTCGATCAGCCCCAGCATTTT.

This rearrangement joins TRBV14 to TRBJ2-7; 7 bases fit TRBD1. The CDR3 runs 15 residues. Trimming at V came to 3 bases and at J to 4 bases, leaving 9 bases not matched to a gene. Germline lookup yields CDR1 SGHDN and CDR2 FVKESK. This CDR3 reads CASSHTGERGYEQYF. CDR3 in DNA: TGTGCCAGCAGCCACACAGGGGAGAGGGGGTACGAGCAGTACTTC.

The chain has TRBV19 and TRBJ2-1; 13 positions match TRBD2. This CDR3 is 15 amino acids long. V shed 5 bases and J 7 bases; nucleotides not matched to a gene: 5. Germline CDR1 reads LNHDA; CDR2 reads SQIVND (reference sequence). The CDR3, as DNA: TGTGCCAGTAGTGTCGGGACTAGCGGGGAAAATGAGCAGTTCTTC. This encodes CASSVGTSGENEQFF.

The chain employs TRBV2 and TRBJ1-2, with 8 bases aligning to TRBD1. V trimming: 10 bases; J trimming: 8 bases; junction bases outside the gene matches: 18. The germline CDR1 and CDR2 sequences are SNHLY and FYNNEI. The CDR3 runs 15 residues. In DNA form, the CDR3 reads TGTGCCACCCCCGGGACAGGAAGGCTCCACGAAGGCTACACCTTC. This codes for CATPGTGRLHEGYTF. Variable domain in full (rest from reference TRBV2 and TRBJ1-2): EPEVTQTPSHQVTQMGQEVILRCVPISNHLYFYWYRQILGQKVEFLVSFYNNEISEKSEIFDDQFSVERPDGSNFTLKIRSTKLEDSAMYFCATPGTGRLHEGYTFGSGTRLTVV.

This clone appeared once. CDR3 loop: CASSAGLAGVQNTGELFF. The CDR3 nucleotides read TGCGCCAGCAGCGCAGGACTAGCGGGGGTCCAGAACACCGGGGAGCTGTTTTTT. The chain uses TRBV4-1 and TRBJ2-2; 13 bases fit TRBD2. CDR1 is MGHRA, CDR2 YSYEKL, per germline. Trimming at V came to 5 bases and at J to 1 base, leaving 7 bases not matched to a gene. This CDR3 has 18 amino acids.